A selection of T cell receptor beta chains follows, all from one sample in a study of T cell responses to AZD1222 COVID-19 vaccine. Clones were sequenced by immunoSEQ multiplex PCR, and TCRdb holds only the in-frame ones, with some missing. The top ten hold 0.95% to 1.1% of the sample, which has under 250,000 clones, roughly 91% seen once. The sample in question was peripheral blood, obtained on day 0 of MenACWY control vaccination. These receptor sequences come from an adult in good health. Each CDR3 is given with its conserved first and last residue. The order of the fields is clone size, D gene, J gene, V gene, CDR3 DNA, CDR3 protein. D genes are given only for firm matches. Not every row has a clone size; where given, it reads once, few, many or a size class.

.	.	TRBJ1-2	TRBV28	TGTGCCAGCAGTTTTTCGGGGTATGGCTACACCTTC	CASSFSGYGYTF
once	.	TRBJ2-7	TRBV11-2	TGTGCCAGCCGGCGCAGGGGTGCCTACGAGCAGTACTTC	CASRRRGAYEQYF
.	.	TRBJ2-2	TRBV4-2	TGTGCCAGCAGCCAAGAGAACTTTTTGAACACCGGGGAGCTGTTTTTT	CASSQENFLNTGELFF
once	.	TRBJ1-3	TRBV3-1/TRBV3-2	TGTGCCAGCAGCCAAGAGGCCTTTGGAAACACCATATATTTT	CASSQEAFGNTIYF
.	.	TRBJ1-3	TRBV21-1	TGTGCCAGGGCGGGAAGTACTATAAACACCATATATTTT	CARAGSTINTIYF
once	.	TRBJ2-5	TRBV2	TGTGCCAGCAGGCCTTTTGGGGAGACCCAGTACTTC	CASRPFGETQYF
.	TRBD1	TRBJ1-2	TRBV19	TGTGCCAGTAGTAGCAGGACAGGGGACTATGGCTACACCTTC	CASSSRTGDYGYTF
.	.	TRBJ1-5	TRBV11-2	TGTGCCAGCAGCTTAGAGCCAGGGGCGTCTCAGCCCCAGCATTTT	CASSLEPGASQPQHF
.	.	TRBJ2-2	TRBV11-2	TGTGCCACCCGACTAAGCCTGGGCACCGGGGAGCTGTTTTTT	CATRLSLGTGELFF
.	.	TRBJ2-5	TRBV7-2	TGTGCCAGCAATCTTCGGCGGCAAGAGACCCAGTACTTC	CASNLRRQETQYF
.	.	TRBJ1-1	TRBV6-5	TGTGCCAGCAAAGAAGGGGTAGGAAGCACTGAAGCTTTCTTT	CASKEGVGSTEAFF
once	TRBD2	TRBJ2-1	TRBV5-6	TGTGCCAGCAGCTTGTGGCTAGCGGGGGTAACTAGATTCTTC	CASSLWLAGVTRFF
once	.	TRBJ2-7	TRBV11-2	TGTGCCAGCAGCTTAAGCCTCGACAGTAACTACGAGCAGTACTTC	CASSLSLDSNYEQYF
.	TRBD2	TRBJ2-1	TRBV10-2	TGCGCCAGCAAACTAGCGGGGAGCTCCTACAATGAGCAGTTCTTC	CASKLAGSSYNEQFF
.	.	TRBJ1-2	TRBV12-5	TGTGCTAGTGGTGATGGGAACCTGATCGGTGGCTACACCTTC	CASGDGNLIGGYTF
.	.	TRBJ2-2	TRBV11-3	TGTGCCAGCAGCTTTAGGAGGACCGATAACACCGGGGAGCTGTTTTTT	CASSFRRTDNTGELFF
.	.	TRBJ1-1	TRBV7-8	TGTGCCAGCAGCCCAGAGATGATGAACACTGAAGCTTTCTTT	CASSPEMMNTEAFF
.	.	TRBJ2-7	TRBV5-4	TGTGCCAGCAGTATGGGGGGGGCGGGACAGGCCTACGAGCAGTACTTC	CASSMGGAGQAYEQYF
.	.	TRBJ1-5	TRBV7-9	TGTGCCAGCAGCTTAGTGAAGGGGGGTTCGGAACAGCCCCAGCATTTT	CASSLVKGGSEQPQHF
.	TRBD1	TRBJ2-5	TRBV28	TGTGCCAGCACCCCCGGGACAGGGTGGTCGGAGACCCAGTACTTC	CASTPGTGWSETQYF
.	.	TRBJ1-3	TRBV10-3	TGTGCCATCAGGGGTTCAGCATCACTCTCTGGAAACACCATATATTTT	CAIRGSASLSGNTIYF
.	.	TRBJ1-6	TRBV29-1	TGCAGCGTGAGGACAGTGGGGAATTCACCCCTCCACTTT	CSVRTVGNSPLHF
few	.	TRBJ1-1	TRBV4-2	TGTGCCAGCAGCGCCCGCCCCAGGGAGAACACTGAAGCTTTCTTT	CASSARPRENTEAFF
.	TRBD1	TRBJ1-2	TRBV5-4	TGTGCCAGCAGCTTACAGGGGGGGTATGGCTACACCTTC	CASSLQGGYGYTF
.	.	TRBJ1-1	TRBV27	TGTGCCAGCAGTTTGAGAGGGGCTCTGCCCATGAACACTGAAGCTTTCTTT	CASSLRGALPMNTEAFF
.	.	TRBJ1-1	TRBV28	TGTGCCAGCAGTTTTCCCGACATCATGAACACTGAAGCTTTCTTT	CASSFPDIMNTEAFF
.	TRBD1	TRBJ1-4	TRBV4-1	TGCGCCAGCAGCCCCTACGAGGGGGCTGTAGAAAAACTGTTTTTT	CASSPYEGAVEKLFF
.	.	TRBJ2-3	TRBV28	TGTGCCAGCAGTTCAGCGAACACAGATACGCAGTATTTT	CASSSANTDTQYF
.	.	TRBJ2-7	TRBV4-3	TGCGCCAGCAGCCAAGATTGGCATGCCTACGAGCAGTACTTC	CASSQDWHAYEQYF
.	.	TRBJ1-2	TRBV28	TGTGCCAGCAGCTCAGGGAGTCATGGCTACACCTTC	CASSSGSHGYTF
.	.	TRBJ1-6	TRBV3-1/TRBV3-2	TGTGCCAGCAGCCAAGAGGCTACAGCTTCACCCCTCCACTTT	CASSQEATASPLHF
.	TRBD2	TRBJ2-3	TRBV4-1	TGCGCCAGCAGCCAAAGACTAGCGGGGGGGCCGGATACGCAGTATTTT	CASSQRLAGGPDTQYF
.	.	TRBJ1-6	TRBV12-3/TRBV12-4	TGTGCCAGCAGTTTGCAGGGATATTCACCCCTCCACTTT	CASSLQGYSPLHF
.	.	TRBJ1-2	TRBV19	TGTGCCAGTAGTATTACAGGCTATGGCTACACCTTC	CASSITGYGYTF
.	.	TRBJ1-3	TRBV5-4	TGTGCCAGCAGCTTCGGACGGGCAACCTCTGGAAACACCATATATTTT	CASSFGRATSGNTIYF
.	.	TRBJ2-4	TRBV11-1	TGTGCCAGCAGCTTCACGGGGGCAAACATTCAGTACTTC	CASSFTGANIQYF
.	.	TRBJ1-5	TRBV18	TGTGCCAGCTCACCTGGGAGGGATCGCAATCAGCCCCAGCATTTT	CASSPGRDRNQPQHF
.	TRBD1	TRBJ2-3	TRBV9	TGTGCCAGCAGCGCCGGGACAGGGGGTGGGACAGATACGCAGTATTTT	CASSAGTGGGTDTQYF
once	.	TRBJ1-5	TRBV12-3/TRBV12-4	TGTGCCAGCGGGGAGGGATTCAATCAGCCCCAGCATTTT	CASGEGFNQPQHF
once	.	TRBJ1-5	TRBV19	TGTGCCAGTAGTGTCGGATATAGCAATCAGCCCCAGCATTTT	CASSVGYSNQPQHF
.	.	TRBJ1-1	TRBV28	TGTGCCAGCAGTTTAAGTACAGCGAACACTGAAGCTTTCTTT	CASSLSTANTEAFF
.	TRBD1	TRBJ1-6	TRBV18	TGTGCCAGCTCACCTGGACAGGGGTATAATTCACCCCTCCACTTT	CASSPGQGYNSPLHF
.	TRBD2	TRBJ2-7	TRBV3-1/TRBV3-2	TGTGCCAGCAGCCAAGGAGTGGGAGGGTTCTACGAGCAGTACTTC	CASSQGVGGFYEQYF
.	.	TRBJ1-1	TRBV6-2/TRBV6-3	TGTGCCAGCAGCCATGGGGCAGGAATGAACACTGAAGCTTTCTTT	CASSHGAGMNTEAFF
.	.	TRBJ2-2	TRBV28	TGTGCCAGCAGTTTATTCACCGGGGAGCTGTTTTTT	CASSLFTGELFF
.	.	TRBJ2-7	TRBV18	TGTGCCAGCTCACCACCGGGAAGGTCGGTCTACGAGCAGTACTTC	CASSPPGRSVYEQYF
.	.	TRBJ2-1	TRBV11-2	TGTGCCAGCAGCTTAGAATCCGTAGGGTCTTACAATGAGCAGTTCTTC	CASSLESVGSYNEQFF
.	.	TRBJ2-7	TRBV5-1	TGCGCCAGCCGTAGTGGGGCAGACCGACGAGGGCAGTACTTC	CASRSGADRRGQYF
.	.	TRBJ1-5	TRBV4-1	TGCGCCAGCAGCCAACCCGGCAGGGCCAATCAGCCCCAGCATTTT	CASSQPGRANQPQHF
once	.	TRBJ1-1	TRBV28	TGTGCCAGCATGCCAAGTTCGGCCAGTGAAGCTTTCTTT	CASMPSSASEAFF
.	.	TRBJ2-3	TRBV27	TGTGCCAGCAGCCATGGCCGCACAGATACGCAGTATTTT	CASSHGRTDTQYF
.	TRBD1	TRBJ1-6	TRBV2	TGTGCCAGCAGTGAGGGGACAGGGAGTTTTTCACCCCTCCACTTT	CASSEGTGSFSPLHF
once	TRBD1	TRBJ1-1	TRBV6-5	TGTGCCAGCAGTTACCTGACAGGGGGAAACACTGAAGCTTTCTTT	CASSYLTGGNTEAFF
.	TRBD1	TRBJ1-4	TRBV5-1	TGCGCCAGCAGAGAGGAGACAGGGTCGCGAAAACTGTTTTTT	CASREETGSRKLFF